These 30 T cell receptor beta chains were sequenced from one sample in a study of cytomegalovirus exposure and HLA in healthy donors. 13 Jbeta primers and 60 Vbeta primers were used for the PCR. TCRdb's copy holds only in-frame clones and misses some; the assay was immunoSEQ multiplex PCR. The profile shows 150,000 to 200,000 clones, around 82% of them singletons. The sample consisted of PBMCs. The receptors here all came from a woman under 40 in good health and CMV-seropositive.

The genes are TRBV4-3 and TRBJ2-1; 9 bases align to TRBD2. The CDR3 totals 16 residues. Germline V gene data show CDR1 as LGHNA and CDR2 as YSLEER. With 0 bases clipped from V and 10 bases from J, the junction kept 10 bases outside the gene matches. CDR3 coding DNA: TGCGCCAGCAGCCAAGAGGCGGCTAGCGGGATGGGGGAGCAGTTCTTC. Translated: CASSQEAASGMGEQFF.

The chain has TRBV19 and TRBJ2-7; 7 bases are shared with TRBD2. Germline V gene sequence: CDR1 LNHDA, CDR2 SQIVND (reference sequence). V trimming: 1 base; J trimming: 1 base; junction bases outside the gene matches: 13. CDR3 length: 18 residues. In nucleotides, the CDR3 is TGTGCCAGTAGTATAGTTGGTAGCGGGCCTTCCTTTTCCTACGAGCAGTACTTC. It specifies CASSIVGSGPSFSYEQYF. Combining the CDR3 with reference TRBV19 and TRBJ2-7 gives the whole variable domain DGGITQSPKYLFRKEGQNVTLSCEQNLNHDAMYWYRQDPGQGLRLIYYSQIVNDFQKGDIAEGYSVSREKKESFPLTVTSAQKNPTAFYLCASSIVGSGPSFSYEQYFGPGTRLTVT.

This chain uses TRBV7-9 with TRBJ1-2; D gene ambiguous. Trimming removed 1 base from V and 8 bases from J, with 11 bases in between. The germline CDR1 and CDR2 sequences are SEHNR and FQNEAQ (reference sequence). The CDR3 has 13 amino acids. CDR3 in amino acids: CASSLGVLNGYTF. The CDR3 DNA sequence: TGTGCCAGCAGCTTAGGAGTTCTTAACGGCTACACCTTC.

This rearrangement joins TRBV7-8 to TRBJ1-6; maybe TRBD1 (5 bases). The CDR3 runs to 14 residues. CDR1 is SGHVS, CDR2 FQNEAQ, per germline. The V end was cut by 7 bases, the J end by 9 bases, with 16 bases between. CDR3 sequence: CASNFQGRGSPLHF. CDR3 nucleotide sequence: TGTGCCAGCAACTTCCAGGGAAGGGGTTCACCCCTCCACTTT.

This clone was found a few times. This chain uses TRBV7-3 with TRBJ1-1, with a weak D call TRBD1 (6 bases). V lost 0 bases and J 7 bases, leaving 12 bases between the germline ends. The CDR3 length is 14 residues. The germline CDR1 and CDR2 sequences are SGHTA and FQGTGA. The CDR3 spells CASSLTGGAGEAFF. CDR3 in DNA: TGTGCCAGCAGCTTAACTGGGGGCGCAGGTGAAGCTTTCTTT.

This chain links TRBV7-6 with TRBJ2-1; 7 bases map to TRBD2. CDR1 SGHVS and CDR2 FNYEAQ come from the germline V gene. J gave up 4 bases and V 5 bases, and 5 bases lay outside the gene matches. The CDR3 is 14 residues long. CDR3 sequence reads: CASSPGTIYNEQFF. CDR3 sequence (DNA): TGTGCCAGCAGCCCCGGGACTATTTACAATGAGCAGTTCTTC.

The chain employs TRBV19 and TRBJ1-6; D gene ambiguous. The CDR3 contains 16 residues. The V end was cut by 3 bases, the J end by 4 bases, with 13 bases between. Germline lookup yields CDR1 LNHDA and CDR2 SQIVND (reference sequence). The DNA for the CDR3 is TGTGCCAGTAGTATGATCGGCCCGGGGTATAATTCACCCCTCCACTTT. Protein: CASSMIGPGYNSPLHF.

The V gene is TRBV7-9, the J gene TRBJ2-5; 14 bases match TRBD2. There are 15 residues in the CDR3. CDR1 is SEHNR, CDR2 FQNEAQ, per germline (reference sequence). After removal of 4 bases from V and 3 bases from J, the junction contained 1 base not matched to a gene. CDR3 loop: CASSSGLAGEETQYF. Written as DNA, the CDR3 is TGTGCCAGCAGCTCGGGACTAGCGGGGGAAGAGACCCAGTACTTC.

This clone appeared a single time. This chain joins TRBV6-6 and TRBJ1-5, with 7 bases lining up with TRBD1. The CDR3 is 14 amino acids. Germline assignment: CDR1 MNHNY and CDR2 SVGAGI (reference sequence). V was pared by 6 bases and J by 4 bases, with 6 bases of the junction left unmatched. CDR3 amino acids: CASSKTGSNQPQHF. CDR3 nucleotides: TGTGCCAGCAGCAAGACAGGGTCGAATCAGCCCCAGCATTTT.

The J gene is TRBJ1-2, the V gene TRBV28, with 7 bases matching TRBD1. This CDR3 is built from 16 residues. The V and J ends lost 4 bases and 4 bases, in that order; junction bases with no gene match: 12. The germline gives CDR1 MDHEN, CDR2 SYDVKM. CDR3 nucleotide sequence: TGTGCCAGCAGTTCGGGACAGAAGGAATACGGCTATGGCTACACCTTC. As protein: CASSSGQKEYGYGYTF.

The chain employs TRBV11-1 and TRBJ2-5; 7 nucleotides line up with TRBD1. V dropped 4 bases and J dropped 0; count of bases not matched to a gene: 11. Germline-derived CDR1 and CDR2 are SGHAT and FQDESV (reference sequence). The CDR3 is made up of 17 amino acids. As DNA, the CDR3 is TGTGCCAGCAGCTACGAAGGACAGGTTACTCACCAAGAGACCCAGTACTTC. It yields the protein CASSYEGQVTHQETQYF. The variable domain in full, completed from reference TRBV11-1 and TRBJ2-5, reads EAEVAQSPRYKITEKSQAVAFWCDPISGHATLYWYRQILGQGPELLVQFQDESVVDDSQLPKDRFSAERLKGVDSTLKIQPAELGDSAMYLCASSYEGQVTHQETQYFGPGTRLLVL.

This clone was seen a few times. The chain joins TRBV29-1 to TRBJ1-2; D possibly corresponds to TRBD1 (5 bases). Between the trimmed V and J ends, which lost 7 bases and 2 bases, there was a span of 14 bases. Germline V gene sequence: CDR1 SQVTM, CDR2 ANQGSEA. The CDR3 length is 13 residues. In nucleotides, the CDR3 is TGCAGCGGATACAGCGGGGCAAACTATGGCTACACCTTC. This codes for CSGYSGANYGYTF.

The V and J genes are TRBV20-1 and TRBJ1-4, with D hard to call. In germline, CDR1 is DFQATT, CDR2 SNEGSKA (reference sequence). CDR3 length equals 11 residues. Trimming left V 4 bases short and J 6 bases short, with 6 bases between. The CDR3 nucleotides read TGCAGTGCTAACGGGGATGAAAAACTGTTTTTT. Translating gives CSANGDEKLFF.

The chain employs TRBV4-1 and TRBJ1-2; 7 bases match TRBD1. V dropped 3 bases and J dropped 4; count of bases not matched to a gene: 2. There are 13 residues in the CDR3. Germline CDR1 is MGHRA and CDR2 is YSYEKL. CDR3 sequence: CASSQDRFYGYTF. The DNA of the CDR3 is TGCGCCAGCAGCCAGGACAGGTTCTATGGCTACACCTTC.

Only one count was recorded for this clone. The junction departs from germline at one end; a sequencing error may be responsible. The chain uses TRBV7-9 and TRBJ2-2; D possibly corresponds to TRBD1 (6 bases). The CDR3 has 11 residues. The germline V gene encodes CDR1 SEHNR and CDR2 FQNEAQ (reference sequence). CDR3 sequence (DNA): TGTTCCAGCAGCTCTGGGACATCGGTGTTTTTT. This gives the protein CSSSSGTSVFF.

This clone occurred a few times. The V gene is TRBV7-3, the J gene TRBJ2-1, with D tentatively TRBD2 (6 bases). Germline assignment: CDR1 SGHTA and CDR2 FQGTGA. The CDR3 is 16 residues long. V was shortened by 2 bases and J by 7 bases, with 18 bases between the two germline ends. CDR3 in amino acids: CASSLSRESRWNEQFF. The CDR3, as DNA: TGTGCCAGCAGCTTATCCCGGGAGTCTAGGTGGAATGAGCAGTTCTTC.

The chain has TRBV11-2 and TRBJ1-4; D unresolved. This CDR3 is 17 amino acids long. Per the germline V gene, CDR1 is SGHAT and CDR2 is FQNNGV. Trimming took off 0 bases at V and 8 bases at J, with 19 bases between the two ends. The CDR3 coding sequence is TGTGCCAGCAGCTTAGAAGCACGACCTCCGCGGGGAGAAAAACTGTTTTTT. Protein product: CASSLEARPPRGEKLFF.

In this sample, this clone turned up once. V and J are TRBV5-4 and TRBJ2-3; TRBD2 agrees at 14 bases. The CDR3 contains 17 residues. Unmatched junction bases numbered 4, after V lost 0 bases and J lost 4 bases. Per germline, CDR1 SGHNT and CDR2 YYREEE (reference sequence). The CDR3 reads CASSLGLAGGEADTQYF. CDR3 bases: TGTGCCAGCAGCTTGGGACTAGCGGGGGGGGAGGCAGATACGCAGTATTTT.

V gene TRBV19 combines with J gene TRBJ2-4; weak D call: TRBD1 (6 bases). The CDR3 consists of 13 residues. Germline V CDR1 and CDR2: LNHDA, SQIVND (reference sequence). V shed 5 bases and J shed 15 bases, with 20 bases lying between them. The CDR3 reads CASSPTGTPRLYF. Here the CDR3 DNA reads TGTGCCAGTAGTCCTACAGGGACCCCTAGGCTGTACTTC.

This chain joins TRBV10-3 and TRBJ2-7; D might be TRBD1 (6 bases). V gave up 0 bases and J gave up 5 bases, with 8 bases separating them. The CDR3 consists of 13 residues. Per germline, CDR1 ENHRY and CDR2 SYGVKD. In nucleotides, the CDR3 is TGTGCCATCAGTGAGTCGCCAGGGGACGAGCAGTACTTC. Translating it yields CAISESPGDEQYF.

This clone was recorded once. The chain carries TRBV4-2 and TRBJ1-2; no definite D call. V was cut by 1 base and J by 2 bases, with 14 bases left in between. Germline-derived CDR1 and CDR2 are LGHNA and YNFKEQ. The CDR3 covers 16 residues. This CDR3 is CASSQVSRTQNYGYTF. CDR3 DNA sequence: TGTGCCAGCAGCCAAGTTTCTCGTACACAAAACTATGGCTACACCTTC.

V is TRBV25-1 and J is TRBJ2-7; perhaps TRBD2 as D (7 bases). This CDR3 has 14 residues. Trimming left V 3 bases short and J 4 bases short, with 13 bases between. Germline loops: CDR1 MGHDK, CDR2 SYGVNS. The CDR3 here is CASSEAGGLYEQYF. CDR3 DNA: TGTGCCAGCAGTGAGGCCGGGGGGCTTTACGAGCAGTACTTC.

The chain carries TRBV5-1 and TRBJ1-1, with D perhaps TRBD1 (6 bases). Per germline, CDR1 SGHRS and CDR2 YFSETQ. The germline V and J ends were trimmed by 4 bases and 0 bases, with 13 bases remaining between them. This CDR3 has 15 residues. CDR3 residues: CASSRDTIMNTEAFF. The CDR3 DNA is TGCGCCAGCAGCAGGGACACAATTATGAACACTGAAGCTTTCTTT.

The rearrangement links TRBV11-3 to TRBJ2-6; 8 nucleotides align to TRBD1. Germline CDR1 is SGHNT and CDR2 is YENEEA. The CDR3 runs to 19 residues. With V trimmed by 5 bases and J by 3 bases, 15 bases remained unmatched. CDR3 bases: TGTGCCAGCAGCCCGGGGGTAGGACAGGGCCTATATGGGGCCAACGTCCTGACTTTC. Residues: CASSPGVGQGLYGANVLTF. Supplemented by reference TRBV11-3 and TRBJ2-6, the full variable domain reads EAGVVQSPRYKIIEKKQPVAFWCNPISGHNTLYWYLQNLGQGPELLIRYENEEAVDDSQLPKDRFSAERLKGVDSTLKIQPAELGDSAVYLCASSPGVGQGLYGANVLTFGAGSRLTVL.

The V gene is TRBV19, the J gene TRBJ1-5; maybe TRBD1 (6 bases). This CDR3 has 14 residues. Trimming removed 3 bases at V and 7 bases at J, with 13 bases between. From germline, CDR1 is LNHDA and CDR2 SQIVND (reference sequence). The CDR3 sequence: CASSIGGRGQPQHF. The CDR3, as DNA: TGTGCCAGTAGTATCGGCGGAAGGGGGCAGCCCCAGCATTTT.

This clone was detected a few times. V is TRBV9 and J is TRBJ1-6, with unresolved D. Germline values: CDR1 SGDLS, CDR2 YYNGEE. CDR3 length: 13 amino acids. The V end was cut by 4 bases, the J end by 8 bases, with 10 bases between. CDR3 amino acids: CASSRGKDSPLHF. DNA of the CDR3: TGTGCCAGCAGCCGGGGAAAGGATTCACCCCTCCACTTT.

The chain couples TRBV6-1 to TRBJ2-2; the match to TRBD2 covers 12 bases. J was trimmed by 3 bases and V by 4 bases; bases with no gene match: 3. CDR3 length equals 16 residues. Germline-derived CDR1 and CDR2 are MNHNS and SASEGT. The DNA of the CDR3 is TGTGCCAGCAGTGCACTAGCGGGGGGCTACACCGGGGAGCTGTTTTTT. This codes for CASSALAGGYTGELFF.

This sequence joins TRBV30 and TRBJ1-6, with a tentative D call TRBD1 (5 bases). CDR1 is GTSNPN and CDR2 is SVGIG in the germline V gene (reference sequence). The CDR3 contains 14 residues. Deletions cut 3 bases from V and 3 bases from J, with 9 bases between. The CDR3 sequence: CAWSQGRYNSPLHF. The CDR3 bases are TGTGCCTGGAGCCAGGGCCGCTATAATTCACCCCTCCACTTT.

The chain recombines TRBV5-4 with TRBJ2-3; TRBD2 aligns across 9 bases. Germline CDR1 is SGHNT and CDR2 is YYREEE (reference sequence). The ends lost 0 bases at V and 4 bases at J; junction bases unmatched: 6. The CDR3 spans 16 residues. CDR3: CASSLDGGRGSDTQYF. The CDR3 region has the DNA TGTGCCAGCAGCTTGGATGGCGGGAGGGGGTCAGATACGCAGTATTTT. The whole variable domain, remainder taken from reference TRBV5-4 and TRBJ2-3, is ETGVTQSPTHLIKTRGQQVTLRCSSQSGHNTVSWYQQALGQGPQFIFQYYREEENGRGNFPPRFSGLQFPNYSSELNVNALELDDSALYLCASSLDGGRGSDTQYFGPGTRLTVL.

The chain carries TRBV7-9 and TRBJ2-2; maybe TRBD1 (6 bases). The CDR3 spans 17 residues. Germline CDR1 and CDR2: SEHNR and FQNEAQ (reference sequence). V lost 1 base and J 2 bases, leaving 14 bases between the germline ends. The CDR3 here is CASSLEIQGVNTGELFF. CDR3 DNA: TGTGCCAGCAGCTTAGAAATACAGGGAGTAAACACCGGGGAGCTGTTTTTT.